The 25 T cell receptor beta chains below come from one sample, sequenced in a study of blood T cell repertoires in COVID-19. Sequencing used immunoSEQ multiplex PCR; TCRdb keeps in-frame clones, though not all of them. Among about 77,000 clones listed, over 85% were seen once. Sequences were obtained from peripheral blood. Receptors originate from a woman of 80 years or more with active or convalescent COVID-19.

This clone was seen only a few times. The gene calls are TRBV19 and TRBJ1-1, with D unresolved. CDR3 length: 13 residues. V was clipped by 5 bases and J by 6 bases, with 13 bases between them. CDR1 and CDR2 from the germline V gene are LNHDA and SQIVND (reference sequence). CDR3 sequence reads: CASSYTRQAEAFF. Here the CDR3 DNA reads TGTGCCAGTAGTTATACCAGACAAGCTGAAGCTTTCTTT.

This chain links TRBV7-9 with TRBJ1-5, with TRBD1 as a possible D gene (5 bases). Trimming stripped 1 base from V and 4 bases from J, with 11 bases between. Per germline, CDR1 SEHNR and CDR2 FQNEAQ (reference sequence). The CDR3 runs to 15 residues. The CDR3 bases are TGTGCCAGCAGCTTAGGTTGGGGGGGGAATCAGCCCCAGCATTTT. Its translation is CASSLGWGGNQPQHF. The whole variable domain, filled in from reference TRBV7-9 and TRBJ1-5, reads DTGVSQNPRHKITKRGQNVTFRCDPISEHNRLYWYRQTLGQGPEFLTYFQNEAQLEKSRLLSDRFSAERPKGSFSTLEIQRTEQGDSAMYLCASSLGWGGNQPQHFGDGTRLSIL.

The J gene is TRBJ1-5, the V gene TRBV28, with 8 nucleotides matching TRBD1. Germline V gene data show CDR1 as MDHEN and CDR2 as SYDVKM. With V trimmed by 5 bases and J by 0 bases, 6 bases remained unmatched. CDR3 length: 16 residues. CDR3 nucleotide sequence: TGTGCCAGCAGTACTGCCGGGACAGGTAGCAATCAGCCCCAGCATTTT. It encodes CASSTAGTGSNQPQHF.

The chain combines TRBV4-2 with TRBJ2-7, with 10 positions matching TRBD1. The V and J ends lost 4 bases and 0 bases, in that order; junction bases with no gene match: 3. Germline lookup yields CDR1 LGHNA and CDR2 YNFKEQ. CDR3 size: 15 residues. The CDR3 loop is CASSLDRGSSYEQYF. CDR3 DNA: TGTGCCAGCAGCCTGGACAGGGGGAGCTCCTACGAGCAGTACTTC.

In DNA form, the CDR3 reads TGTGCCTGGACCGCCGGGGGGCGAGGAAACACCATATATTTT. Its translation: CAWTAGGRGNTIYF. The V and J genes are TRBV30 and TRBJ1-3; possibly TRBD1 for D (6 bases). Germline CDR1 reads GTSNPN; CDR2 reads SVGIG (reference sequence). Trimming removed 4 bases at V and 4 bases at J, with 14 bases between. This CDR3 region has 14 residues.

The CDR3 nucleotides are TGTGCCAGCTCACTTAGCGCAGGTGGGGTTTCCGAGCAGTACTTC. Its translation: CASSLSAGGVSEQYF. The gene calls are TRBV18 and TRBJ2-7, with D possibly TRBD2 on 5 matching bases. Germline lookup yields CDR1 KGHSH and CDR2 LQKENI. Deletions cut 4 bases from V and 6 bases from J, with 19 bases between. This CDR3 contains 15 residues.

CDR3 DNA: TGTGCCAGCAGTTTAATTAGGGGTAGACAGGGGGATTCCTACGAGCAGTACTTC. Translation gives CASSLIRGRQGDSYEQYF. The chain uses TRBV27 and TRBJ2-7; 9 nucleotides match TRBD1. Trimming at V came to 2 bases and at J to 1 base, leaving 12 bases not matched to a gene. There are 18 residues in the CDR3. Germline CDR1 reads MNHEY; CDR2 reads SMNVEV (reference sequence).

The rearrangement uses TRBV5-1 and TRBJ2-1; 10 bases are shared with TRBD2. The V gene's germline CDR1 is SGHRS and CDR2 YFSETQ. Trimming at V came to 2 bases and at J to 10 bases, leaving 9 bases not matched to a gene. The CDR3 is 15 residues long. CDR3 DNA: TGCGCCAGCAGCTTAAGCGGGGGGGCGGTGAGGGAGCAGTTCTTC. Protein sequence: CASSLSGGAVREQFF. The full variable domain, in which reference TRBV5-1 and TRBJ2-1 provide the parts outside the CDR3, is KAGVTQTPRYLIKTRGQQVTLSCSPISGHRSVSWYQQTPGQGLQFLFEYFSETQRNKGNFPGRFSGRQFSNSRSEMNVSTLELGDSALYLCASSLSGGAVREQFFGPGTRLTVL.

The J gene is TRBJ2-3, the V gene TRBV6-5, with TRBD1 as a possible D gene (6 bases). Deletions cut 1 base from V and 4 bases from J, with 9 bases between. Germline loops: CDR1 MNHEY, CDR2 SVGAGI. The CDR3 sequence is 14 residues long. The CDR3 region is CASSYLPGADTQYF. In DNA form, the CDR3 reads TGTGCCAGCAGTTACTTACCAGGGGCAGATACGCAGTATTTT.

The count of this clone is one. CDR3 sequence reads: CASSPTGETQYF. The CDR3 coding sequence is TGCGCCAGCAGCCCGACAGGGGAGACCCAGTACTTC. This chain connects TRBV5-1 to TRBJ2-5; TRBD1 matches at 7 bases. Trimming removed 4 bases from V and 5 bases from J; junction bases left unmatched: 2. Germline V gene data show CDR1 as SGHRS and CDR2 as YFSETQ. The length of the CDR3 is 12 residues.

The genes are TRBV28 and TRBJ2-3, with a tentative D call TRBD1 (6 bases). Trimming left V 6 bases short and J 2 bases short, with 9 bases between. Germline V CDR1 and CDR2: MDHEN, SYDVKM. This CDR3 is 13 amino acids long. The DNA for the CDR3 is TGTGCCAGCAGGAGGGACACCACAGATACGCAGTATTTT. Translating gives CASRRDTTDTQYF.

V and J are TRBV20-1 and TRBJ2-5, with a tentative D call TRBD1 (6 bases). Germline loops: CDR1 DFQATT, CDR2 SNEGSKA (reference sequence). The ends were cut back, 6 bases at V and 7 bases at J, with 12 bases in the middle. The CDR3 is 11 residues long. The CDR3 coding sequence is TGCAGTGCCGGTAAAGGGGGGACCCAGTACTTC. Amino acids: CSAGKGGTQYF.

A few counts support this clone. V usage is TRBV18 and J usage is TRBJ1-1; D possibly corresponds to TRBD1 (6 bases). V lost 0 bases, J lost 5 bases, and 13 bases lay in between. From germline, CDR1 is KGHSH and CDR2 LQKENI. This CDR3 is built from 15 residues. The CDR3 DNA sequence: TGTGCCAGCTCACCACCGACAGGCCCGAGAACTGAAGCTTTCTTT. This translates into CASSPPTGPRTEAFF.

With regard to this clone: This same CDR3 is encoded by further DNA sequences in the sample. The gene calls are TRBV7-2 and TRBJ2-5, with 8 bases aligning to TRBD2. The germline gives CDR1 SGHTA, CDR2 FQGNSA. The CDR3 extends over 14 amino acids. V shed 5 bases, J shed 1 base, and the junction held 3 bases outside the gene matches. The CDR3 protein is CASSLSGAQETQYF. CDR3 DNA sequence: TGTGCCAGCAGCCTTAGCGGGGCCCAAGAGACCCAGTACTTC.

The DNA of the CDR3 is TGTGCCAGCAGGTCGCCTGAGCCCCACGAGCAGTACTTC. It translates to CASRSPEPHEQYF. The chain combines TRBV6-5 with TRBJ2-7; D is unclear. The CDR3 totals 13 residues. Germline loops: CDR1 MNHEY, CDR2 SVGAGI. The ends were cut back, 6 bases at V and 5 bases at J, with 14 bases in the middle.

The chain uses TRBV2 and TRBJ1-6, with D uncertain. The germline gives CDR1 SNHLY, CDR2 FYNNEI. This CDR3 has 19 amino acids. V shed 1 base and J shed 0 bases, with 16 bases lying between them. The CDR3 DNA follows: TGTGCCAGCAGTGAAGACCGGGTTCGGGTGAGCTCCTATAATTCACCCCTCCACTTT. It codes for CASSEDRVRVSSYNSPLHF.

V gene TRBV6-6 combines with J gene TRBJ2-1; D is possibly TRBD1 (8 bases). This CDR3 is built from 15 residues. V dropped 2 bases and J dropped 10 bases, with 18 bases sitting between them. Germline CDR1 and CDR2: MNHNY and SVGAGI (reference sequence). CDR3 in DNA: TGTGCCAGCAGTTACGGGGGAGGGGCAGGGGGCGAGCAGTTCTTC. As protein: CASSYGGGAGGEQFF.

The chain is built from TRBV7-9 and TRBJ2-4; D gene unclear. The germline gives CDR1 SEHNR, CDR2 FQNEAQ (reference sequence). The CDR3 has 15 amino acids. V shed 1 base and J shed 0 bases, with 7 bases lying between them. The CDR3 DNA sequence: TGTGCCAGCAGCTTAGGCACAATAGCCAAAAACATTCAGTACTTC. It translates to CASSLGTIAKNIQYF.

The table lists this clone with a count of one. The CDR3 reads CASSVNTGTGTGNTIYF. The CDR3 bases are TGTGCCAGCAGCGTGAATACCGGGACAGGGACTGGAAACACCATATATTTT. The genes are TRBV9 and TRBJ1-3; TRBD1 aligns across 9 bases. Germline V gene data show CDR1 as SGDLS and CDR2 as YYNGEE. CDR3 length: 17 amino acids. After removal of 2 bases from V and 2 bases from J, the junction contained 8 bases not matched to a gene. Full variable domain (missing parts from reference TRBV9 and TRBJ1-3): DSGVTQTPKHLITATGQRVTLRCSPRSGDLSVYWYQQSLDQGLQFLIQYYNGEERAKGNILERFSAQQFPDLHSELNLSSLELGDSALYFCASSVNTGTGTGNTIYFGEGSWLTVV.

J is TRBJ2-6 and V is TRBV5-8; 8 bases line up with TRBD1. The CDR3 spans 16 residues. The V gene end was trimmed by 4 bases and the J gene end by 2 bases; junction bases not matched to a gene: 5. Germline values: CDR1 SGHTS, CDR2 YDEGEE. This CDR3 is CASSPLDRAGANVLTF. DNA for the CDR3: TGTGCCAGCAGCCCGCTGGACAGGGCTGGGGCCAACGTCCTGACTTTC.

CDR3 region: CASSPSGSGNTIYF. Here the CDR3 DNA reads TGTGCCAGCAGCCCTAGCGGCTCTGGAAACACCATATATTTT. The V gene is TRBV28, the J gene TRBJ1-3; D remains ambiguous. V was pared by 6 bases and J by 0 bases, with 9 bases between. The CDR3 consists of 14 residues. Germline loops: CDR1 MDHEN, CDR2 SYDVKM.

The chain couples TRBV19 to TRBJ2-1, with a tentative D call TRBD1 (5 bases). This CDR3 region has 14 residues. Germline CDR1 is LNHDA and CDR2 is SQIVND (reference sequence). The V end lost 1 base, the J end lost 7 bases, and 11 bases lay between the germline ends. In DNA form, the CDR3 reads TGTGCCAGTAGTATAGTGGTGTCAGGGAATGAGCAGTTCTTC. Encoded protein: CASSIVVSGNEQFF.

The V gene is TRBV6-1, the J gene TRBJ2-2; no reliable D call. Per germline, CDR1 MNHNS and CDR2 SASEGT. This CDR3 has 13 residues. Trimming stripped 8 bases from V and 0 bases from J, with 7 bases between. CDR3 DNA sequence: TGTGCCAGCCTATTAACGAACACCGGGGAGCTGTTTTTT. It is translated as CASLLTNTGELFF.

The chain is built from TRBV5-4 and TRBJ2-5; a possible D gene is TRBD1 (5 bases). Germline CDR1 and CDR2: SGHNT and YYREEE (reference sequence). The CDR3 sequence is 14 residues long. The germline V and J ends were trimmed by 4 bases and 5 bases, with 15 bases remaining between them. CDR3 amino acids: CASSNQGDWETQYF. The CDR3 bases are TGTGCCAGCAGCAATCAGGGTGATTGGGAGACCCAGTACTTC.

The CDR3 loop reads CASSQDSSPVIGANVLTF. The CDR3 DNA follows: TGCGCCAGCAGCCAAGATTCGAGCCCCGTAATTGGGGCCAACGTCCTGACTTTC. The genes are TRBV4-1 and TRBJ2-6; D gene unclear. V lost 0 bases to trimming and J lost 3 bases, with 15 bases between them. The CDR3 sequence is 18 residues long. The germline V gene has CDR1 MGHRA and CDR2 YSYEKL.